This T cell receptor beta chain originates from a study of T cell responses to AZD1222 COVID-19 vaccine. Study-wide results and caveats: Of the AZD1222 recipients, only five to seven were seropositive at baseline.

Turning to this clone: No antigen is known for it.

TCRdb's table, derived via immunoSEQ multiplex PCR, lists solely in-frame clones and lacks some. This table has roughly 53,000 clones, 75% to 90% appearing once. This TCR derives from an adult in good health. The specimen comprised peripheral blood, sampled on day 0 of MenACWY control vaccination.

The CDR3 loop reads CASSLAGTGPEKLFF. CDR3 in DNA: TGTGCCAGCAGCTTAGCCGGGACAGGGCCTGAAAAACTGTTTTTT. V is TRBV7-2 and J is TRBJ1-4; TRBD1 aligns across 9 bases. The CDR3 loop spans 15 amino acids. With 0 bases clipped from V and 7 bases from J, the junction kept 3 bases outside the gene matches. Germline lookup yields CDR1 SGHTA and CDR2 FQGNSA.